The 14 T cell receptor beta chains presented below share a single source sample, sequenced in a study of blood T cells in healthy people across ages. A sample-barcoded 5' primer and a J-beta primer mix were used in a second PCR of about 7 to 11 cycles. One entry per CDR3 protein results from TCRdb running MiXCR on the 5' RACE reads. Among about 1.4 million distinct CDR3 sequences listed, 45% to 70% were seen once. The sample was blood. The receptors here all came from a young man in good health.

The chain couples TRBV7-2 to TRBJ2-7, with D possibly TRBD2 on 6 matching bases. TRBJ2-5 matches the DNA end more closely, so the J call is doubtful. This CDR3 has 15 residues. Per the germline V gene, CDR1 is SGHTA and CDR2 is FQGNSA. The CDR3 loop reads CASSSGLGMVGTQYF. In DNA, the CDR3 is TGTGCCAGCAGCTCGGGACTTGGGATGGTTGGGACCCAGTACTTC.

J is TRBJ1-2 and V is TRBV6-6; no reliable D call. Trimming took 6 bases from V and 3 from J, leaving 14 bases between them. Germline-derived CDR1 and CDR2 are MNHNY and SVGAGI (reference sequence). CDR3 length equals 14 residues. The CDR3 loop is CASRKFDGYYGYTF. The DNA of the CDR3 is TGTGCCAGCAGGAAATTCGACGGATACTATGGCTACACCTTC.

The rearrangement links TRBV29-1 to TRBJ2-1; D is possibly TRBD1 (6 bases). Germline values: CDR1 SQVTM, CDR2 ANQGSEA. The CDR3 covers 12 residues. Trimming removed 5 bases from V and 9 bases from J, with 14 bases in between. The CDR3, as DNA: TGCAGCGTTCCAATAAGGGGGACTGAGCAGTTCTTC. Translation gives CSVPIRGTEQFF.

The rearrangement joins TRBV6-4 to TRBJ2-1, with 8 bases that match TRBD1. The CDR3 is 15 residues long. Germline CDR1 is MRHNA and CDR2 is SNTAGT. J was trimmed by 12 bases and V by 0 bases; bases with no gene match: 10. CDR3 nucleotide sequence: TGTGCCAGCAGTGACTCCCCGGACAGGGAGAAAGGGCAGTTCTTC. Translated: CASSDSPDREKGQFF.

V usage is TRBV7-2 and J usage is TRBJ2-4; tentative D call: TRBD2 (5 bases). The closer fit of TRBJ2-7 to the DNA end suggests the J call may be wrong. Germline V gene data show CDR1 as SGHTA and CDR2 as FQGNSA. This CDR3 spans 13 amino acids. CDR3: CASSFLGAYEQYF. In nucleotides, the CDR3 is TGTGCCAGCTCATTTTTGGGAGCCTACGAGCAGTACTTC.

This chain connects TRBV19 to TRBJ2-7; D remains unclear. Trimming shortened V by 0 bases and J by 5 bases, and 17 bases separated the two germline ends. Germline V CDR1 and CDR2: LNHDA, SQIVND (reference sequence). The CDR3 extends over 16 amino acids. Here the CDR3 DNA reads TGTGCCAGTAGTATAGATCTACTCGGTCAGTCCAACGAGCAGTACTTC. Amino acid sequence: CASSIDLLGQSNEQYF.

The chain carries TRBV6-6 and TRBJ1-2; TRBD1 matches at 12 bases. The CDR3 is 17 amino acids. The germline gives CDR1 MNHNY, CDR2 SVGAGI (reference sequence). The V segment lost 4 bases and the J segment 4 bases; nucleotides outside the gene matches: 10. CDR3: CASSSSLPGQGAYGYTF. CDR3 DNA sequence: TGTGCCAGCAGTTCCTCTCTCCCGGGACAGGGGGCCTATGGCTACACCTTC.

The chain links TRBV7-6 to TRBJ2-2, with TRBD2 identical over 11 bases. Losses at the gene ends were 1 base for V and 6 bases for J; bases not matched to a gene: 1. The CDR3 totals 15 residues. Germline V gene data show CDR1 as SGHVS and CDR2 as FNYEAQ. CDR3 residues: CASSLETSGAGELFF. CDR3 nucleotides: TGTGCCAGCAGCTTAGAGACTAGCGGGGCCGGGGAGCTGTTTTTT.

The rearrangement joins TRBV3-1 to TRBJ2-7; the D is unclear. This CDR3 is built from 14 residues. The germline V gene has CDR1 LGHDT and CDR2 YNNKEL (reference sequence). Trimming cost V 0 bases and J 3 bases, with 9 bases left between them. The CDR3 region has the DNA TGTGCCAGCAGCCAAGATCTGTCTGGCTACGAGCAGTACTTC. It specifies CASSQDLSGYEQYF.

The chain is built from TRBV6-2 or TRBV6-3 and TRBJ2-3; D ambiguous. V dropped 1 base and J dropped 6 bases, with 17 bases sitting between them. The CDR3 covers 16 residues. Germline V gene data show CDR1 as MNHEY and CDR2 as SVGEGT. CDR3 region: CASSYLLSTEWDTQYF. In DNA, the CDR3 is TGTGCCAGCAGTTACTTGCTATCTACCGAATGGGATACGCAGTATTTT.

This chain joins TRBV20-1 and TRBJ2-4; D is perhaps TRBD1 (6 bases). The J call is in doubt because the DNA end fits TRBJ2-7 better. Per germline, CDR1 DFQATT and CDR2 SNEGSKA (reference sequence). This CDR3 is 15 amino acids long. CDR3 bases: TGCAGTGCCAGGGACATAGAACAGGCCAAGTTCGAGCAGTACTTC. The encoded protein is CSARDIEQAKFEQYF.

This rearrangement joins TRBV6-1 to TRBJ2-7; 8 bases align to TRBD1. The CDR3 extends over 13 amino acids. J gave up 6 bases and V 7 bases, and 8 bases lay outside the gene matches. The V gene's germline CDR1 is MNHNS and CDR2 SASEGT. CDR3 loop: CASTRTGLREQYF. CDR3 coding DNA: TGTGCCAGCACTCGGACAGGGCTTCGCGAGCAGTACTTC.

The genes are TRBV12-3 or TRBV12-4 and TRBJ1-6; 10 nucleotides line up with TRBD1. The CDR3 sequence is 14 residues long. J gave up 9 bases and V 5 bases, and 4 bases lay outside the gene matches. The CDR3 here is CASSTTGGRSPLHF. The CDR3 nucleotides are TGTGCCAGCAGTACGACAGGGGGCCGTTCACCCCTCCACTTT.

The chain is built from TRBV19 and TRBJ2-7; D may be TRBD1 or TRBD2 (5 bases each). Germline CDR1 and CDR2: LNHDA and SQIVND (reference sequence). The CDR3 contains 13 residues. V was cut by 6 bases and J by 1 base, with 10 bases left in between. The DNA for the CDR3 is TGTGCCAGTAGGGGACGGACTTCCTACGAGCAGTACTTC. Its protein is CASRGRTSYEQYF. The variable domain in full, completed from reference TRBV19 and TRBJ2-7, reads DGGITQSPKYLFRKEGQNVTLSCEQNLNHDAMYWYRQDPGQGLRLIYYSQIVNDFQKGDIAEGYSVSREKKESFPLTVTSAQKNPTAFYLCASRGRTSYEQYFGPGTRLTVT.